This T cell receptor beta chain comes out of a study of read filtering for tumor transcriptome and immune sequencing. Study background: DNase treatment preceded whole-transcriptome library preparation.

From approximately 430 ng of RNA, a library with molecular barcoded alpha/delta and beta/gamma adaptors was made. TCRdb redid the calling of the reads with MiXCR, one entry per CDR3 protein. Among fewer than 30,000 distinct CDR3 sequences listed, approximately 23% were seen once. Broader study findings: IR-seq and RNA-seq agreed better without single-read clonotypes. Compared with RNA-seq, IR-seq gave much higher clonotype depth and reliability.

CDR1 and CDR2 from the germline V gene are SGHNT and YENEEA. Trimming removed 5 bases from V and 0 bases from J; junction bases left unmatched: 4. The CDR3 is 15 amino acids. This clonotype was recorded many times. Its cognate antigen is unknown. The TCR comes from a donor at least 40 years old with multiple myeloma. Sequenced material: a population of CD138-negative cells sorted from bone marrow. V gene TRBV11-3 combines with J gene TRBJ2-3, with 8 nucleotides matching TRBD2. The chain's CDR3 is CASSPGGVSTDTQYF. The CDR3 DNA follows: TGTGCCAGCAGCCCCGGGGGGGTCAGCACAGATACGCAGTATTTT.